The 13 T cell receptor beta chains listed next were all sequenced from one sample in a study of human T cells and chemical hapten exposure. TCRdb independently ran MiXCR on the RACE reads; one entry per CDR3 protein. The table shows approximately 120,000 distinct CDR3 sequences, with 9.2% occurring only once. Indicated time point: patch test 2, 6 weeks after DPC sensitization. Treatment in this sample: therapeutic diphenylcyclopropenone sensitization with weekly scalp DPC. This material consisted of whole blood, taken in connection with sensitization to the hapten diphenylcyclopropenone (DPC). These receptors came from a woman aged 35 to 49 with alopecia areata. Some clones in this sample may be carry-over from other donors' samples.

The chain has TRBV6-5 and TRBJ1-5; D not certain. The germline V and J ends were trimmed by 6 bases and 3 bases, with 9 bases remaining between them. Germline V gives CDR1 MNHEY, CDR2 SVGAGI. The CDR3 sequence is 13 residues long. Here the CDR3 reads CASRSRYNQPQHF. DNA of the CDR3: TGTGCCAGCAGGTCCAGGTACAATCAGCCCCAGCATTTT.

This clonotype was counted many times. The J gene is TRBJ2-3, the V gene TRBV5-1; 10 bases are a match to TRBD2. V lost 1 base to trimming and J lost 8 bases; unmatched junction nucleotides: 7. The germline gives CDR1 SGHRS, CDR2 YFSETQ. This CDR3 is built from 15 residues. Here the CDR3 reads CASSLFSGGLSTQYF. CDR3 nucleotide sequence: TGCGCCAGCAGCTTGTTTAGCGGGGGGCTGAGTACGCAGTATTTT.

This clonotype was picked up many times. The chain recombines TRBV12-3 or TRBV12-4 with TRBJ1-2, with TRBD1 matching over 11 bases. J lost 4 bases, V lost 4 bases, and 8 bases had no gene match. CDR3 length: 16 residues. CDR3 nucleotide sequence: TGTGCCAGCAGTTGGACAGGGGGCCGGAGGGGCTATGGCTACACCTTC. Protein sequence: CASSWTGGRRGYGYTF.

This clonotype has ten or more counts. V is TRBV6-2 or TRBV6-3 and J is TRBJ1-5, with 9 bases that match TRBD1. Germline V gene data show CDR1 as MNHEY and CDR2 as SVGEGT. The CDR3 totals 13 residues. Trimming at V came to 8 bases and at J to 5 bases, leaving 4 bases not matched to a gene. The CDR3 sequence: CASRDREDQPQHF. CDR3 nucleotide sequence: TGTGCCAGCCGGGACAGGGAAGATCAGCCCCAGCATTTT.

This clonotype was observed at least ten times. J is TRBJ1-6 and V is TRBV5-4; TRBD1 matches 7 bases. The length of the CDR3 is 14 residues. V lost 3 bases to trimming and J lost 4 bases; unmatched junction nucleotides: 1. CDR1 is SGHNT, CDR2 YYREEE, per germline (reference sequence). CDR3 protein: CASSSGQYNSPLHF. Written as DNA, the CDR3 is TGTGCCAGCAGCTCGGGACAGTATAATTCACCCCTCCACTTT.

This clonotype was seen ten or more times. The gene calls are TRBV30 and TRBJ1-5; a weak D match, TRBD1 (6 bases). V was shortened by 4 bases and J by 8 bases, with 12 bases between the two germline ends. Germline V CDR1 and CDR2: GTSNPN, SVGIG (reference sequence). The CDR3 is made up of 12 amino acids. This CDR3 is CAWNGGMEPQHF. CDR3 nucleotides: TGTGCCTGGAACGGGGGCATGGAGCCCCAGCATTTT.

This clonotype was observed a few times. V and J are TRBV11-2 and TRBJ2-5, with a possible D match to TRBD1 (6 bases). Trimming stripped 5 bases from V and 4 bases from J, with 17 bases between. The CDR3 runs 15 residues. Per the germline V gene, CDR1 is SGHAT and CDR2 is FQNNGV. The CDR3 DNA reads TGTGCCAGCAGCCCCCAAGGACAGTCTAGAGAGACCCAGTACTTC. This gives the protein CASSPQGQSRETQYF.

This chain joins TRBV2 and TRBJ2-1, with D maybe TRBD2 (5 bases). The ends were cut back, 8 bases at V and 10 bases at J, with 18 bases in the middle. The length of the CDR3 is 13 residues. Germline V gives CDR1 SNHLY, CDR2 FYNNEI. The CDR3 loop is CASRGSAISEQFF. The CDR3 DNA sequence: TGTGCCAGCCGCGGGTCGGCAATCTCGGAGCAGTTCTTC.

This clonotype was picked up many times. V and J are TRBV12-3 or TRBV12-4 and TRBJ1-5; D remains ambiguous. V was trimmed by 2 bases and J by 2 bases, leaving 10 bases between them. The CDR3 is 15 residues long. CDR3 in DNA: TGTGCCAGCAGTTTACTCGGAGAGGGCAATCAGCCCCAGCATTTT. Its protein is CASSLLGEGNQPQHF.

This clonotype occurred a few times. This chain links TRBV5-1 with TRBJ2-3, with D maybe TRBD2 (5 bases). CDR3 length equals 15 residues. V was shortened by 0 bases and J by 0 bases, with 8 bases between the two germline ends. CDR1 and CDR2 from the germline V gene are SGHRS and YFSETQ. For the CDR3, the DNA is TGCGCCAGCAGCTTGGGACTACAAAGCACAGATACGCAGTATTTT. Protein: CASSLGLQSTDTQYF.

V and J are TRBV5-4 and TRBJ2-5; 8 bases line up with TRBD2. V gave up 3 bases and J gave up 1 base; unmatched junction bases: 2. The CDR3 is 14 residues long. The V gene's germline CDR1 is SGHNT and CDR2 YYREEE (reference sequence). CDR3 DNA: TGTGCCAGCAGCTCTGGACTAGCCCAAGAGACCCAGTACTTC. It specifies CASSSGLAQETQYF. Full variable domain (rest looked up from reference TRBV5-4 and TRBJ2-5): ETGVTQSPTHLIKTRGQQVTLRCSSQSGHNTVSWYQQALGQGPQFIFQYYREEENGRGNFPPRFSGLQFPNYSSELNVNALELDDSALYLCASSSGLAQETQYFGPGTRLLVL.

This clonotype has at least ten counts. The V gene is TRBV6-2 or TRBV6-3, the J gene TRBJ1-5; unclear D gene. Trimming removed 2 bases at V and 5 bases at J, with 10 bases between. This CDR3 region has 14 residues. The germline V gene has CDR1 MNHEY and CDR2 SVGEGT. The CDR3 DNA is TGTGCCAGCAGTTACGGGCAGACCCATCAGCCCCAGCATTTT. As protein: CASSYGQTHQPQHF.

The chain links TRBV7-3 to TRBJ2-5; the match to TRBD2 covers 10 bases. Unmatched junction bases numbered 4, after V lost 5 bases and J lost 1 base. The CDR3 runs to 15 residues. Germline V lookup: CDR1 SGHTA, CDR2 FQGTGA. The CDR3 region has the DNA TGTGCCAGCAGCCCCATAGCGGGGGGCCAAGAGACCCAGTACTTC. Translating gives CASSPIAGGQETQYF.